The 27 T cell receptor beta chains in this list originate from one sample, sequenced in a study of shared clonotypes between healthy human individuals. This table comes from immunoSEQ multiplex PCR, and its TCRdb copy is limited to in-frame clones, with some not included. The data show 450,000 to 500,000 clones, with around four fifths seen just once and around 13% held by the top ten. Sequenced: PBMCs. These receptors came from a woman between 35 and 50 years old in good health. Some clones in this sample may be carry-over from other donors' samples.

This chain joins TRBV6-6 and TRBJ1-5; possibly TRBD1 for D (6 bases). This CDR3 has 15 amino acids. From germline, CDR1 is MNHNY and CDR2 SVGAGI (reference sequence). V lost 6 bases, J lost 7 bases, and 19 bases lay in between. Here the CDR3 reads CASSKTGDGYQPQHF. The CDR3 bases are TGTGCCAGCAGCAAGACAGGAGATGGGTACCAGCCCCAGCATTTT.

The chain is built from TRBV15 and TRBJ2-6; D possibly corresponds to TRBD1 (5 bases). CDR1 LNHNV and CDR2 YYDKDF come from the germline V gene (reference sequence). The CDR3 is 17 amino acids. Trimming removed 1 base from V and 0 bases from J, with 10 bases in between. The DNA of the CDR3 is TGTGCCACCAGCAGAGGGGGCCAGAACTCTGGGGCCAACGTCCTGACTTTC. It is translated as CATSRGGQNSGANVLTF. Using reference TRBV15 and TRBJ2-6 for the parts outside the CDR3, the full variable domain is DAMVIQNPRYQVTQFGKPVTLSCSQTLNHNVMYWYQQKSSQAPKLLFHYYDKDFNNEADTPDNFQSRRPNTSFCFLDIRSPGLGDTAMYLCATSRGGQNSGANVLTFGAGSRLTVL.

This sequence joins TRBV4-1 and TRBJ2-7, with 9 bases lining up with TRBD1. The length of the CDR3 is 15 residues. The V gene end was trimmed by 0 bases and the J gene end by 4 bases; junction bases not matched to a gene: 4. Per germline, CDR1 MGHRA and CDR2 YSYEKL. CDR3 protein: CASSQDGQGLYEQYF. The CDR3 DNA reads TGCGCCAGCAGCCAAGACGGACAGGGGTTATACGAGCAGTACTTC.

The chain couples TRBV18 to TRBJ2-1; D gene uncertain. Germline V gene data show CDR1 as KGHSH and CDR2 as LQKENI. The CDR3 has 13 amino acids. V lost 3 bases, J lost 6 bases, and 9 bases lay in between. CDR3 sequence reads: CASSPGNGNEQFF. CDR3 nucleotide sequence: TGTGCCAGCTCACCGGGGAATGGCAATGAGCAGTTCTTC.

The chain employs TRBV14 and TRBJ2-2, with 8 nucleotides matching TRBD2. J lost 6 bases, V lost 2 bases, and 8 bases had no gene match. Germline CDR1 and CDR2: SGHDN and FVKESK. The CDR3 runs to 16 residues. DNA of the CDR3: TGTGCCAGCAGCCAAAAACCGGGACTAGTCCCCGGGGAGCTGTTTTTT. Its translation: CASSQKPGLVPGELFF.

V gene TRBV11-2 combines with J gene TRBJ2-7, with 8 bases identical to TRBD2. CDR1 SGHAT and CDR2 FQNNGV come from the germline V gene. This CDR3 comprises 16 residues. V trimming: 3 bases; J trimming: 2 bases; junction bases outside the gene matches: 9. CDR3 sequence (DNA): TGTGCCAGCAGCTTGGCACTAGCGGACCCACCCTACGAGCAGTACTTC. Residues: CASSLALADPPYEQYF.

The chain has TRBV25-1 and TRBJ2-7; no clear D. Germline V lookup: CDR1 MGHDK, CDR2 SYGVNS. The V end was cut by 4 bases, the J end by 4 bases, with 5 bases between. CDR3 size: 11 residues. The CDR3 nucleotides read TGTGCCAGCAGTGGGGGTTACGAGCAGTACTTC. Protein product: CASSGGYEQYF.

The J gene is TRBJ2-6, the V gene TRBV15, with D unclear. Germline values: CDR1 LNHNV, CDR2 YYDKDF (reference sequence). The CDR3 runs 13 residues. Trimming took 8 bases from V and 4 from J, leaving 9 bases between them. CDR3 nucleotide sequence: TGTGCCACCCAAATTCCCGGGGCCAACGTCCTGACTTTC. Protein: CATQIPGANVLTF.

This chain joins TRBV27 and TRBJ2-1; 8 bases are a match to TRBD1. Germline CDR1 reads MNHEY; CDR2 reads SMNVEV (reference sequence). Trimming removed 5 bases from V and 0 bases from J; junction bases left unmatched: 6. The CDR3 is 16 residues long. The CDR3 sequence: CASSPRQGSSYNEQFF. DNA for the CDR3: TGTGCCAGCAGTCCCCGACAGGGGAGCTCCTACAATGAGCAGTTCTTC.

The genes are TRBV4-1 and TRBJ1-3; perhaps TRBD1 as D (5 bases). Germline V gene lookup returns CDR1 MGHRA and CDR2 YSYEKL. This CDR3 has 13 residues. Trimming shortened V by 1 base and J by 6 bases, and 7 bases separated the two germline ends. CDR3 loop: CASSQGRENTIYF. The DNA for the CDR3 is TGCGCCAGCAGCCAAGGCAGGGAAAACACCATATATTTT.

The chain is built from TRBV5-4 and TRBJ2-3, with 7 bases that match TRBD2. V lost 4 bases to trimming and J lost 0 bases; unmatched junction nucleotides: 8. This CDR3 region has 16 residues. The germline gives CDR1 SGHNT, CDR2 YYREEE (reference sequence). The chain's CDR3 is CASSPPLAGSTDTQYF. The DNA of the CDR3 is TGTGCCAGCAGCCCACCCTTAGCGGGTAGCACAGATACGCAGTATTTT.

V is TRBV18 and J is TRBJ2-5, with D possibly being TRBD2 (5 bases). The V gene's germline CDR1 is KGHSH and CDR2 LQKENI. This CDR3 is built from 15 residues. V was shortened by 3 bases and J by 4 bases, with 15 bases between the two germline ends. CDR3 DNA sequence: TGTGCCAGCTCACCCCGACCCGGGGTGGGAGAGACCCAGTACTTC. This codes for CASSPRPGVGETQYF.

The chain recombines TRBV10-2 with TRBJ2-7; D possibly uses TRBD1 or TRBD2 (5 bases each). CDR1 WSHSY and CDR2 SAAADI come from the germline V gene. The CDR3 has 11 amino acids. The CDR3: CASGTGDEQYF. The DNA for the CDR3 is TGCGCTTCGGGGACCGGGGACGAGCAGTACTTC.

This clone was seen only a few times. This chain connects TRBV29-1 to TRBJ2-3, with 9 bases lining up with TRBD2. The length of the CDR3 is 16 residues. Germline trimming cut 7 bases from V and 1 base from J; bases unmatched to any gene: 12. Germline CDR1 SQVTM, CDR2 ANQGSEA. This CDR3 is CSGGDSGRTGTDTQYF. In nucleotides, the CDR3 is TGCAGCGGGGGGGATAGCGGGAGAACGGGCACAGATACGCAGTATTTT.

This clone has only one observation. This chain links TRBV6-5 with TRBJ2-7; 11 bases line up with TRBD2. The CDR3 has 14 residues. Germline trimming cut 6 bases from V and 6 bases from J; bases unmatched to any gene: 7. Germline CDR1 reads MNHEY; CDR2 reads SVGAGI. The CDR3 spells CASRETSGSREQYF. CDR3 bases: TGTGCCAGCAGGGAAACTAGCGGGAGCCGCGAGCAGTACTTC.

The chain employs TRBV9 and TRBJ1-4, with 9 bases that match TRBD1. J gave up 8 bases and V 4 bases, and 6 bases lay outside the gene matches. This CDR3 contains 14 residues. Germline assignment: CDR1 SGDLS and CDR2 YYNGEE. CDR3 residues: CASSPMGQGEKLFF. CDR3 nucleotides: TGTGCCAGCAGCCCCATGGGACAGGGCGAAAAACTGTTTTTT.

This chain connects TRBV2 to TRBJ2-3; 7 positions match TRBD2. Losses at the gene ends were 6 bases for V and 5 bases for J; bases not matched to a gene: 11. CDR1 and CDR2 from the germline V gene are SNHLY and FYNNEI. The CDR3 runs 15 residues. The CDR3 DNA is TGTGCCAGCAGCGTTTATCGGGGAGGGGTAGATACGCAGTATTTT. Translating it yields CASSVYRGGVDTQYF.

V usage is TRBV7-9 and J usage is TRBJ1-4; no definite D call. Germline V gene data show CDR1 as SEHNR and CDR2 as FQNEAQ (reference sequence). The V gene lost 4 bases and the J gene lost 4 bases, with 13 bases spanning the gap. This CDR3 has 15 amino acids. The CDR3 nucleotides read TGTGCCAGCAGCTCCAGACTAGGAGGTAATGAAAAACTGTTTTTT. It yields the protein CASSSRLGGNEKLFF.

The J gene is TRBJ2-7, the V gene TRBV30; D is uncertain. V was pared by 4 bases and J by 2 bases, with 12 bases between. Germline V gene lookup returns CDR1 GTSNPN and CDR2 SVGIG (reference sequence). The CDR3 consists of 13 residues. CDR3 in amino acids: CAWTKAYPYEQYF. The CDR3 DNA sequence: TGTGCCTGGACCAAGGCTTATCCCTACGAGCAGTACTTC.

The CDR3 DNA reads as TGTGCCAGCAGTTATAGCCGGGTTGGACAGCCCCAGCATTTT. Translated: CASSYSRVGQPQHF. This chain uses TRBV6-6 with TRBJ1-5; D not resolved. The CDR3 has 14 residues. Trimming removed 3 bases at V and 7 bases at J, with 13 bases between. Germline CDR1 MNHNY, CDR2 SVGAGI (reference sequence).

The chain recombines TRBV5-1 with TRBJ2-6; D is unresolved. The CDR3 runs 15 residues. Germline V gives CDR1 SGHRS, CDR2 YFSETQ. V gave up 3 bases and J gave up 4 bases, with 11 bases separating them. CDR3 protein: CASSSGRSGANVLTF. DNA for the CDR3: TGCGCCAGCAGCTCTGGCCGATCCGGGGCCAACGTCCTGACTTTC.

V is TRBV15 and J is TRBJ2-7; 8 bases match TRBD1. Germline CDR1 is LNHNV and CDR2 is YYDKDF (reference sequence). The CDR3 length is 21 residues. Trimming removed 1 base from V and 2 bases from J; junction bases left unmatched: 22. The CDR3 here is CATSRGLGGQAFIRSPYEQYF. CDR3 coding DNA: TGTGCCACCAGCAGAGGGCTTGGGGGACAGGCATTTATCCGTAGCCCCTACGAGCAGTACTTC.

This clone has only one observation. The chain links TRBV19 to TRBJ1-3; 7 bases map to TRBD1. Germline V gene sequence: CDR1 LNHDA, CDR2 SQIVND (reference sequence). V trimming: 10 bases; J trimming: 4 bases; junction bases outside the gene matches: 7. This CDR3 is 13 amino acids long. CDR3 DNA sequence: TGTGCCACCATGACAGGGCCGGGAAACACCATATATTTT. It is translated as CATMTGPGNTIYF.

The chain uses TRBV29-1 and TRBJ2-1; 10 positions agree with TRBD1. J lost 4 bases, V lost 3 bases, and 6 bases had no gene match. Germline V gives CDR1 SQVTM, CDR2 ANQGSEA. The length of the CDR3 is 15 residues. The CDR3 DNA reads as TGCAGCGTTGATGGTAGGGACAGGGGTTACAATGAGCAGTTCTTC. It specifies CSVDGRDRGYNEQFF.

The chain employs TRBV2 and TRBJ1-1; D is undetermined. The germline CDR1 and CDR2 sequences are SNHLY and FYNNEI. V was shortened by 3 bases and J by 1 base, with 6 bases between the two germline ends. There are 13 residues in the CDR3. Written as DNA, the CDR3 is TGTGCCAGCAGTGACTTCCAGAACACTGAAGCTTTCTTT. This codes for CASSDFQNTEAFF.

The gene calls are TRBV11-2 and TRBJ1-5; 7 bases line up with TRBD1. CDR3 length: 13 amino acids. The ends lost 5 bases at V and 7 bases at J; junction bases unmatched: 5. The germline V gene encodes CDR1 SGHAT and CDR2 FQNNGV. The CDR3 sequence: CASSPDRRQPQHF. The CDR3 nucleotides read TGTGCCAGCAGCCCGGACAGGAGGCAGCCCCAGCATTTT.

The CDR3 DNA follows: TGTGCCAGCACGCAAAAGCGTGGCTACGAGCAGTACTTC. Translation: CASTQKRGYEQYF. The rearrangement uses TRBV2 and TRBJ2-7; D not certain. This CDR3 has 13 residues. V lost 7 bases to trimming and J lost 3 bases, with 13 bases between them. Germline CDR1 is SNHLY and CDR2 is FYNNEI.